What follows are 26 T cell receptor beta chains derived from one specimen sequenced in a study of the immune and genomic landscape of osteosarcoma. Primary, local recurrence and metastasis osteosarcoma tumors were taken after treatment from poor-prognosis patients. The assay was immunoSEQ multiplex PCR, and TCRdb's table has in-frame clones only and misses some. The data hold about 10,000 clones, with 55% to 75% observed a single time. Sequencing was carried out using osteosarcoma tumor tissue from the lung. The receptors stem from a human donor with osteosarcoma.

This clone was recorded only once. The V gene is TRBV14, the J gene TRBJ2-5; D possibly uses TRBD1 or TRBD2 (5 bases each). The CDR3 has 16 amino acids. V lost 2 bases and J lost 4, with 17 bases in between. Germline V CDR1 and CDR2: SGHDN, FVKESK. This chain's CDR3 is CASSQPGQLGVETQYF. The CDR3 DNA follows: TGTGCCAGCAGCCAACCCGGACAACTCGGGGTAGAGACCCAGTACTTC.

CDR3 amino acids: CASSGARGLGETQYF. The CDR3 DNA sequence: TGTGCCAGCAGCGGGGCTCGGGGGCTGGGAGAGACCCAGTACTTC. V usage is TRBV6-1 and J usage is TRBJ2-5; D could derive from TRBD1 or TRBD2 (6 bases each). Germline CDR1 MNHNS, CDR2 SASEGT. CDR3 size: 15 residues. The V end was cut by 6 bases, the J end by 4 bases, with 18 bases between.

V usage is TRBV19 and J usage is TRBJ2-7, with D perhaps TRBD1 or TRBD2 (6 bases each). CDR1 and CDR2 (germline): LNHDA, SQIVND (reference sequence). V was cut by 10 bases and J by 7 bases, with 23 bases left in between. The length of the CDR3 is 14 residues. CDR3 loop: CATSTRGTLGEQYF. The DNA of the CDR3 is TGTGCCACTTCGACTAGGGGGACACTGGGGGAGCAGTACTTC.

In regard to this clone: Distinct nucleotide sequences in the sample also encode this CDR3. The chain is built from TRBV10-1 and TRBJ2-3, with no clear D. This CDR3 has 11 residues. Germline V CDR1 and CDR2: WNHNN, SYGVQD (reference sequence). Trimming removed 3 bases from V and 6 bases from J, with 4 bases in between. For the CDR3, the DNA is TGCGCCAGCAGTGACGCGGATACGCAGTATTTT. It yields the protein CASSDADTQYF.

The chain employs TRBV5-1 and TRBJ2-1; the match to TRBD1 covers 8 bases. Losses at the gene ends were 2 bases for V and 12 bases for J; bases not matched to a gene: 4. From germline, CDR1 is SGHRS and CDR2 YFSETQ. This CDR3 spans 12 amino acids. The DNA for the CDR3 is TGCGCCAGCAGCTTTGACAGGGGTTTGCAGTTCTTC. Its protein product is CASSFDRGLQFF.

The gene calls are TRBV18 and TRBJ2-2; D is possibly TRBD1 (6 bases). The germline CDR1 and CDR2 sequences are KGHSH and LQKENI. The CDR3 has 16 amino acids. Trimming took 2 bases from V and 1 from J, leaving 11 bases between them. CDR3 residues: CASSPGAGENTGELFF. The DNA of the CDR3 is TGTGCCAGCTCACCAGGAGCAGGGGAGAACACCGGGGAGCTGTTTTTT.

The V gene is TRBV9, the J gene TRBJ2-7; no clear D gene. Germline V gene lookup returns CDR1 SGDLS and CDR2 YYNGEE. The V and J ends lost 0 bases and 0 bases respectively, with 13 bases between them. This CDR3 contains 16 residues. The CDR3 sequence is CASSVGVISSSYEQYF. The CDR3 DNA sequence: TGTGCCAGCAGCGTAGGGGTCATCTCGAGCTCCTACGAGCAGTACTTC.

The sample holds a few counts of this clone. V is TRBV27 and J is TRBJ2-3; 10 nucleotides align to TRBD1. Germline lookup yields CDR1 MNHEY and CDR2 SMNVEV (reference sequence). V lost 6 bases, J lost 5 bases, and 8 bases stayed unmatched. This CDR3 has 15 residues. The CDR3 sequence is CASRRGTGARDTQYF. The DNA for the CDR3 is TGTGCCAGCAGGAGAGGGACAGGGGCTAGAGATACGCAGTATTTT.

This chain connects TRBV11-2 to TRBJ2-7; possibly TRBD1 for D (6 bases). The germline gives CDR1 SGHAT, CDR2 FQNNGV. V was clipped by 3 bases and J by 0 bases, with 9 bases between them. The CDR3 has 14 amino acids. CDR3 region: CASSLGAGSYEQYF. CDR3 DNA: TGTGCCAGCAGCTTGGGGGCGGGCTCCTACGAGCAGTACTTC.

The CDR3 reads CAISLGDSLVNGEQFF. The CDR3 coding sequence is TGTGCCATCAGTCTAGGGGACAGCTTAGTCAATGGTGAGCAGTTCTTC. The chain recombines TRBV10-3 with TRBJ2-1; 7 bases are shared with TRBD1. V dropped 5 bases and J dropped 9; count of bases not matched to a gene: 16. The CDR3 has 16 amino acids. Per the germline V gene, CDR1 is ENHRY and CDR2 is SYGVKD.

Turning to this clone: In the same sample, other DNA sequences code for this CDR3. The V gene is TRBV7-3, the J gene TRBJ1-2; D not resolved. CDR3 length: 15 residues. Trimming stripped 2 bases from V and 8 bases from J, with 18 bases between. Germline CDR1 reads SGHTA; CDR2 reads FQGTGA. The CDR3 sequence is CASSLSASSAEGYTF. The CDR3, as DNA: TGTGCCAGCAGCTTATCGGCCTCATCTGCGGAAGGCTACACCTTC. The variable domain in full, completed from reference TRBV7-3 and TRBJ1-2, reads GAGVSQTPSNKVTEKGKYVELRCDPISGHTALYWYRQSLGQGPEFLIYFQGTGAADDSGLPNDRFFAVRPEGSVSTLKIQRTERGDSAVYLCASSLSASSAEGYTFGSGTRLTVV.

This chain uses TRBV28 with TRBJ1-4; TRBD1 aligns across 10 bases. The CDR3 spans 14 residues. The germline CDR1 and CDR2 sequences are MDHEN and SYDVKM. J gave up 7 bases and V 6 bases, and 5 bases lay outside the gene matches. CDR3 in amino acids: CASRHDRGREKLFF. CDR3 in DNA: TGTGCCAGCAGACACGACAGGGGGCGTGAAAAACTGTTTTTT.

CDR3 amino acids: CASRPRASTDTQYF. The CDR3 region has the DNA TGTGCCAGCCGCCCTCGGGCTAGCACAGATACGCAGTATTTT. The V call is TRBV11-2, the J call TRBJ2-3; no clear D. Trimming removed 8 bases from V and 0 bases from J, with 12 bases in between. Germline CDR1 reads SGHAT; CDR2 reads FQNNGV. The CDR3 extends over 14 amino acids. The full variable domain, with the rest looked up from reference TRBV11-2 and TRBJ2-3, is EAGVAQSPRYKIIEKRQSVAFWCNPISGHATLYWYQQILGQGPKLLIQFQNNGVVDDSQLPKDRFSAERLKGVDSTLKIQPAKLEDSAVYLCASRPRASTDTQYFGPGTRLTVL.

The chain is built from TRBV5-1 and TRBJ2-1, with D perhaps matching TRBD2 (5 bases). The CDR3 has 17 amino acids. Germline-derived CDR1 and CDR2 are SGHRS and YFSETQ. Trimming stripped 4 bases from V and 1 base from J, with 18 bases between. The DNA of the CDR3 is TGCGCCAGCAGCCCCCGACTCCCGAGAGGGTCCTACAATGAGCAGTTCTTC. Translating it yields CASSPRLPRGSYNEQFF.

The chain couples TRBV6-4 to TRBJ2-2, with D hard to call. Trimming stripped 0 bases from V and 5 bases from J, with 7 bases between. The CDR3 spans 14 residues. Looked up from germline, CDR1 is MRHNA and CDR2 is SNTAGT. CDR3 sequence (DNA): TGTGCCAGCAGTGACTCACGGACGACCGGGGAGCTGTTTTTT. Protein sequence: CASSDSRTTGELFF.

The chain couples TRBV7-8 to TRBJ2-2, with 11 nucleotides matching TRBD2. The CDR3 consists of 18 residues. V lost 2 bases to trimming and J lost 0 bases; unmatched junction nucleotides: 5. From germline, CDR1 is SGHVS and CDR2 FQNEAQ. CDR3 in amino acids: CASSLTPTSGANTGELFF. CDR3 DNA: TGTGCCAGCAGCTTAACACCGACTAGCGGGGCGAACACCGGGGAGCTGTTTTTT.

This clone was detected a few times. V gene TRBV28 combines with J gene TRBJ1-3; D gene unclear. CDR3 length: 13 amino acids. The germline V gene has CDR1 MDHEN and CDR2 SYDVKM. V was pared by 3 bases and J by 0 bases, with 3 bases between. CDR3 sequence reads: CASSFNSGNTIYF. The CDR3 nucleotides are TGTGCCAGCAGTTTCAACTCTGGAAACACCATATATTTT.

The chain recombines TRBV11-2 with TRBJ2-5; D not resolved. With 1 base removed from V and 5 bases from J, the gap between germline ends came to 11 bases. CDR3 length equals 14 residues. Per the germline V gene, CDR1 is SGHAT and CDR2 is FQNNGV. In DNA, the CDR3 is TGTGCCAGCAGCTTAGGAGCAGGCGGCGAGACCCAGTACTTC. Residues: CASSLGAGGETQYF.

V is TRBV27 and J is TRBJ2-7; perhaps TRBD1 as D (6 bases). There are 13 residues in the CDR3. V shed 4 bases and J shed 2 bases, with 9 bases lying between them. Germline values: CDR1 MNHEY, CDR2 SMNVEV (reference sequence). CDR3 in DNA: TGTGCCAGCAGTTGGTCAGGGGCCTACGAGCAGTACTTC. This encodes CASSWSGAYEQYF.

The rearrangement links TRBV18 to TRBJ2-1; D may be TRBD1 or TRBD2 (5 bases each). The CDR3 sequence is 15 residues long. Trimming took 5 bases from V and 3 from J, leaving 14 bases between them. Germline V CDR1 and CDR2: KGHSH, LQKENI. In DNA, the CDR3 is TGTGCCAGCTCAGTCTCCGGGACCATCTACAATGAGCAGTTCTTC. Translating gives CASSVSGTIYNEQFF. Full variable domain (rest looked up from reference TRBV18 and TRBJ2-1): NAGVMQNPRHLVRRRGQEARLRCSPMKGHSHVYWYRQLPEEGLKFMVYLQKENIIDESGMPKERFSAEFPKEGPSILRIQQVVRGDSAAYFCASSVSGTIYNEQFFGPGTRLTVL.

The rearrangement joins TRBV27 to TRBJ2-1, with TRBD2 matching 11 bases. Germline trimming cut 5 bases from V and 4 bases from J; bases unmatched to any gene: 7. Germline lookup yields CDR1 MNHEY and CDR2 SMNVEV (reference sequence). The CDR3 covers 16 residues. The DNA for the CDR3 is TGTGCCAGCAGTCGCTCGACTAGCGGGGTGTACAATGAGCAGTTCTTC. Residues: CASSRSTSGVYNEQFF.

Comments on this clone: Distinct nucleotide sequences in the sample also encode this CDR3. The chain carries TRBV6-5 and TRBJ2-3; D is unclear. The CDR3 totals 14 residues. The germline CDR1 and CDR2 sequences are MNHEY and SVGAGI. Trimming pared 0 bases from V and 0 bases from J, leaving 4 bases between. The CDR3 loop reads CASSYSGSTDTQYF. The CDR3 nucleotides read TGTGCCAGCAGTTACTCGGGAAGCACAGATACGCAGTATTTT.

This clone is large. J is TRBJ2-1 and V is TRBV7-8; D is ambiguous. The length of the CDR3 is 13 residues. Germline V CDR1 and CDR2: SGHVS, FQNEAQ. Trimming left V 5 bases short and J 9 bases short, with 14 bases between. This chain's CDR3 is CASSRRLSAEQFF. In DNA form, the CDR3 reads TGTGCCAGCAGCCGCAGGTTGTCCGCTGAGCAGTTCTTC.

The CDR3 spells CASSLTSGEGTQYF. In DNA, the CDR3 is TGTGCCAGCAGCTTAACTAGCGGGGAGGGTACGCAGTATTTT. The V call is TRBV7-2, the J call TRBJ2-3; 10 positions match TRBD2. Germline V lookup: CDR1 SGHTA, CDR2 FQGNSA. Unmatched junction bases numbered 4, after V lost 2 bases and J lost 8 bases. The CDR3 is made up of 14 amino acids.

The CDR3 region is CASSSGGLNQPQHF. As DNA, the CDR3 is TGTGCCAGTAGTTCGGGGGGTCTGAATCAGCCCCAGCATTTT. The chain links TRBV19 to TRBJ1-5; TRBD1 might be the D (5 bases). V was trimmed by 5 bases and J by 4 bases, leaving 12 bases between them. Germline CDR1 reads LNHDA; CDR2 reads SQIVND (reference sequence). The length of the CDR3 is 14 residues.

This chain links TRBV6-5 with TRBJ1-1, with D tentatively TRBD1 (6 bases). V lost 4 bases and J lost 7, with 13 bases in between. Germline loops: CDR1 MNHEY, CDR2 SVGAGI. The CDR3 covers 13 residues. The CDR3 sequence is CASSFRDTHEAFF. The CDR3 coding sequence is TGTGCCAGCAGTTTCCGGGACACACATGAAGCTTTCTTT.